This T cell receptor (beta chain) stems from a study of cytomegalovirus exposure and HLA in healthy donors. Study-level information: Most donors, 70% to 85% of a few hundred genotyped, fell in the Caucasian-associated ancestry cluster. Regarding the study as a whole: It was shown in a later analysis that HLA-associated TCR beta chains were more clonally expanded than other, equally common chains. Reportedly, diagnosis of cytomegalovirus status by the classifier showed high specificity and sensitivity. With DRB1 most and HLA-C fewest, TCR association rates differed between HLA loci in a later analysis.

V lost 6 bases and J 2 bases, leaving 8 bases between the germline ends. From germline, CDR1 is SNHLY and CDR2 FYNNEI. The CDR3 is made up of 14 amino acids. The table lists this clone with a count of one. Its cognate antigen is unknown. The PCR used 60 Vbeta and 13 Jbeta primers. The assay was immunoSEQ multiplex PCR, and TCRdb's table has in-frame clones only and misses some. The data contain approximately 76,000 clones, around three quarters of them singletons. V is TRBV2 and J is TRBJ2-6, with D perhaps TRBD2 (5 bases). Sequenced material: PBMCs. This TCR derives from a man aged 25 to 40 in good health and CMV-seronegative. CDR3: CASRREPGANVLTF. CDR3 sequence (DNA): TGTGCCAGCAGAAGGGAGCCTGGGGCCAACGTCCTGACTTTC.